This is a list of T cell receptor beta chains from one sample in a study of shared clonotypes between healthy human individuals. Assay: immunoSEQ multiplex PCR; the TCRdb copy retains only in-frame clones and omits some. The sample consists of 450,000 to 500,000 clones, around three quarters of them appearing once. Sequencing was performed on PBMCs. Source of these receptors: a woman aged 40 to 50 in good health. Some clones in this sample may be carry-over from other donors' samples. The CDR3 runs from the conserved cysteine through the conserved F or W. D genes are given only for firm matches. Some rows have no size entry. The others give once, few or many, or a class for an expanded clone.

j_call | clone_size | v_call | d_call | cdr3_aa | cdr3_nt
TRBJ2-5 | NA | TRBV30 | NA | CAWMPWGSQETQYF | TGTGCCTGGATGCCCTGGGGATCCCAAGAGACCCAGTACTTC
TRBJ1-1 | few | TRBV10-3 | NA | CAISESSFAATEAFF | TGTGCCATCAGTGAGTCGAGTTTCGCCGCCACTGAAGCTTTCTTT
TRBJ1-1 | NA | TRBV29-1 | TRBD1 | CSVAPPGGTEAFF | TGCAGCGTTGCCCCCCCAGGGGGGACTGAAGCTTTCTTT
TRBJ2-7 | NA | TRBV25-1 | TRBD1 | CASSPSGTGGGYEQYF | TGTGCCAGCTCACCATCCGGGACAGGGGGCGGCTACGAGCAGTACTTC
TRBJ2-7 | NA | TRBV19 | TRBD1 | CASSKGTAESSYEQYF | TGTGCCAGTAGTAAGGGGACAGCGGAAAGCTCCTACGAGCAGTACTTC
TRBJ1-5 | NA | TRBV18 | TRBD1 | CASSPDRNQPQHF | TGTGCCAGCTCTCCGGACAGGAATCAGCCCCAGCATTTT
TRBJ2-6 | NA | TRBV27 | NA | CASSPRADGFGANVLTF | TGTGCCAGCAGTCCCCGGGCGGATGGTTTTGGGGCCAACGTCCTGACTTTC
TRBJ2-1 | NA | TRBV9 | NA | CASSRLPQRVSYNEQFF | TGTGCCAGCAGTCGCCTCCCCCAGCGGGTCTCCTACAATGAGCAGTTCTTC
TRBJ2-7 | NA | TRBV11-3 | TRBD2 | CASSPRTSPSEQYF | TGTGCCAGCAGCCCCAGGACTAGCCCCTCCGAGCAGTACTTC
TRBJ2-7 | NA | TRBV5-1 | TRBD1 | CASSLEPGQGRHEQYF | TGCGCCAGCAGCTTGGAACCGGGACAGGGACGCCACGAGCAGTACTTC
TRBJ2-4 | NA | TRBV5-6 | TRBD2 | CASSLVRGGNIQYF | TGTGCCAGCAGCTTGGTGCGGGGGGGAAACATTCAGTACTTC
TRBJ2-2 | NA | TRBV7-7 | NA | CASSLTPGQANTGELFF | TGTGCTAGCAGCTTAACCCCAGGCCAAGCGAACACCGGGGAGCTGTTTTTT
TRBJ2-7 | NA | TRBV30 | TRBD2 | CAWSGSGRGTYEQYF | TGTGCCTGGAGTGGTAGCGGGAGGGGCACCTACGAGCAGTACTTC
TRBJ2-1 | NA | TRBV5-4 | TRBD2 | CASSGGRAIYNEQFF | TGTGCCAGCAGCGGCGGGAGGGCCATCTACAATGAGCAGTTCTTC
TRBJ1-1 | NA | TRBV2 | TRBD1 | CASTKDRGRTEAFF | TGTGCCAGCACCAAGGACAGGGGGAGAACTGAAGCTTTCTTT
TRBJ1-4 | NA | TRBV28 | NA | CAMGGGSDEKLFF | TGTGCCATGGGGGGAGGGAGCGATGAAAAACTGTTTTTT
TRBJ2-7 | NA | TRBV5-5 | NA | CASIRGPGSYEQYF | TGTGCCAGCATAAGAGGGCCAGGTTCCTACGAGCAGTACTTC
TRBJ2-3 | NA | TRBV5-1 | NA | CASSLEVSGLTDTQYF | TGCGCCAGCAGCTTGGAGGTTAGCGGCCTCACAGATACGCAGTATTTT
TRBJ2-2 | NA | TRBV5-6 | NA | CASSLDMGPNTGELFF | TGTGCCAGCAGCTTGGACATGGGGCCGAACACCGGGGAGCTGTTTTTT
TRBJ2-1 | few | TRBV6-4 | TRBD2 | CASSPSGAEDNEQFF | TGTGCCAGCAGTCCTAGCGGCGCAGAGGACAATGAGCAGTTCTTC
TRBJ2-4 | NA | TRBV27 | NA | CASSPGGTVAKNIQYF | TGTGCCAGCAGTCCTGGGGGGACCGTAGCCAAAAACATTCAGTACTTC
TRBJ1-3 | NA | TRBV19 | NA | CASSAQGNSGNTIYF | TGTGCCAGTAGTGCGCAGGGAAACTCTGGAAACACCATATATTTT
TRBJ1-5 | many | TRBV4-1 | NA | CASSQQVNQPQHF | TGCGCCAGCAGCCAACAGGTGAATCAGCCCCAGCATTTT
TRBJ2-5 | once | TRBV11-2 | NA | CASSQQGGKETQYF | TGTGCCAGCAGCCAGCAGGGGGGTAAAGAGACCCAGTACTTC
TRBJ1-1 | NA | TRBV19 | TRBD1 | CASSYTGVMNTEAFF | TGTGCCAGTAGTTACACAGGGGTCATGAACACTGAAGCTTTCTTT
TRBJ2-5 | once | TRBV28 | NA | CASSLARGAGETQYF | TGTGCCAGCAGTCTAGCCCGGGGGGCTGGGGAGACCCAGTACTTC
TRBJ2-7 | NA | TRBV18 | TRBD1 | CASSPTGQASYEQYF | TGTGCCAGCTCACCAACGGGACAGGCCTCCTACGAGCAGTACTTC
TRBJ2-1 | NA | TRBV7-3 | TRBD2 | CASSAMPPGRTYNEQFF | TGTGCCAGCAGCGCTATGCCCCCCGGGAGGACCTACAATGAGCAGTTCTTC
TRBJ1-1 | few | TRBV4-2 | NA | CASSLRDSQADTEAFF | TGTGCCAGCAGCCTTCGGGACTCCCAGGCGGACACTGAAGCTTTCTTT
TRBJ1-1 | NA | TRBV10-3 | NA | CAIRNGIGMNTEAFF | TGTGCCATCAGGAACGGGATAGGGATGAACACTGAAGCTTTCTTT
TRBJ2-3 | many | TRBV4-2 | NA | CASSQGSGGPVGTDTQYF | TGTGCCAGCAGCCAAGGTAGCGGAGGGCCCGTAGGCACAGATACGCAGTATTTT
TRBJ1-2 | once | TRBV2 | TRBD1 | CASSEGARDRGGGYTF | TGTGCCAGCAGTGAAGGCGCCCGGGACAGGGGTGGAGGCTACACCTTC
TRBJ1-2 | NA | TRBV25-1 | NA | CASSGFYGYTF | TGTGCCAGCAGTGGATTCTATGGCTACACCTTC
TRBJ2-1 | NA | TRBV15 | NA | CATSRDWRPGTYNEQFF | TGTGCCACCAGCAGAGACTGGCGACCTGGGACCTACAATGAGCAGTTCTTC
TRBJ2-5 | NA | TRBV9 | NA | CASSVEPWGETQYF | TGTGCCAGCAGCGTAGAACCGTGGGGAGAGACCCAGTACTTC
TRBJ1-1 | NA | TRBV28 | NA | CASSSQGDGTEAFF | TGTGCCAGCAGCTCTCAGGGCGATGGCACTGAAGCTTTCTTT
TRBJ1-1 | NA | TRBV30 | NA | CAGRLTEAFF | TGTGCCGGACGTCTTACCGAAGCTTTCTTT
TRBJ2-7 | NA | TRBV19 | NA | CASRGPLYEQYF | TGTGCCAGTAGAGGACCGCTATACGAGCAGTACTTC
TRBJ1-1 | NA | TRBV4-3 | NA | CASSPGARVNTEAFF | TGCGCCAGCAGCCCGGGGGCGAGGGTGAACACTGAAGCTTTCTTT
TRBJ2-7 | NA | TRBV5-1 | TRBD2 | CASSLRISSGTYEQYF | TGCGCCAGCAGCTTGAGAATATCTAGCGGAACCTACGAGCAGTACTTC
TRBJ2-1 | NA | TRBV2 | NA | CASLSPTSYNEQFF | TGTGCCAGCCTCTCCCCTACGTCCTACAATGAGCAGTTCTTC
TRBJ1-5 | NA | TRBV9 | NA | CASGKGYSNQPQHF | TGTGCCAGCGGAAAAGGCTATAGCAATCAGCCCCAGCATTTT
TRBJ2-7 | NA | TRBV18 | NA | CASSPLVGTTSYEQYF | TGTGCCAGCTCACCTTTGGTGGGGACAACCTCCTACGAGCAGTACTTC
TRBJ1-4 | once | TRBV4-3 | NA | CASSQDARNEKLFF | TGCGCCAGCAGCCAAGATGCCCGTAATGAAAAACTGTTTTTT
TRBJ2-7 | once | TRBV7-9 | TRBD1 | CASSASTGLQYF | TGTGCCAGCAGCGCGTCGACAGGGTTGCAGTACTTC
TRBJ2-1 | NA | TRBV6-5 | TRBD1 | CASSNPGQGNNEQFF | TGTGCCAGCAGCAACCCGGGACAGGGGAACAATGAGCAGTTCTTC
TRBJ2-7 | NA | TRBV5-1 | NA | CASSLEGSVHEQYF | TGCGCCAGCAGCTTGGAGGGCAGTGTCCACGAGCAGTACTTC